The 22 T cell receptor beta chains given below trace back to one sample, sequenced in a study of blood T cell repertoires in COVID-19. Method: immunoSEQ multiplex PCR; TCRdb's copy keeps in-frame clones and lacks some. The data hold approximately 70,000 clones, with about 90% observed a single time. What was sequenced was peripheral blood. The receptors come from a human donor in a cohort sampled during active COVID-19.

This chain uses TRBV15 with TRBJ1-2, with D possibly TRBD1 on 5 matching bases. Per germline, CDR1 LNHNV and CDR2 YYDKDF (reference sequence). V was clipped by 2 bases and J by 1 base, with 17 bases between them. The length of the CDR3 is 17 residues. This CDR3 is CATSRFGGETLNYGYTF. CDR3 DNA: TGTGCCACCAGCAGATTCGGGGGAGAGACCCTTAACTATGGCTACACCTTC.

V usage is TRBV27 and J usage is TRBJ2-2, with D possibly being TRBD1 (5 bases). CDR1 and CDR2 from the germline V gene are MNHEY and SMNVEV (reference sequence). Between the trimmed V and J ends, which lost 0 bases and 6 bases, there was a span of 8 bases. The CDR3 has 14 residues. CDR3 in amino acids: CASSLSRVAGELFF. The DNA for the CDR3 is TGTGCCAGCAGTTTATCCAGGGTGGCCGGGGAGCTGTTTTTT.

This chain connects TRBV9 to TRBJ1-2; D ambiguous. The CDR3 runs 15 residues. V was cut by 0 bases and J by 7 bases, with 16 bases left in between. Germline V CDR1 and CDR2: SGDLS, YYNGEE. CDR3 in DNA: TGTGCCAGCAGCGTAGGCGAATCGCCCCTGATTGGCTACACCTTC. Residues: CASSVGESPLIGYTF.

This sequence joins TRBV3-1 (or the pseudogene TRBV3-2) and TRBJ1-5; 7 bases agree with TRBD1. J was trimmed by 6 bases and V by 0 bases; bases with no gene match: 17. This CDR3 contains 19 residues. Germline CDR1 is LGHDT and CDR2 is YNNKEL (reference sequence). CDR3 region: CASSQDLLGSGQTSQPQHF. CDR3 DNA sequence: TGTGCCAGCAGCCAAGATTTATTAGGTTCGGGACAGACGAGTCAGCCCCAGCATTTT.

The chain recombines TRBV29-1 with TRBJ2-7; 9 nucleotides match TRBD1. V shed 2 bases and J 2 bases; nucleotides not matched to a gene: 7. Germline lookup yields CDR1 SQVTM and CDR2 ANQGSEA. This CDR3 has 15 residues. DNA for the CDR3: TGCAGCGTTGAATGGGGGGACAGGGAGCCCTACGAGCAGTACTTC. Translated: CSVEWGDREPYEQYF.

V and J are TRBV9 and TRBJ1-6; D is ambiguous. Germline-derived CDR1 and CDR2 are SGDLS and YYNGEE. V was cut by 3 bases and J by 8 bases, with 6 bases left in between. The CDR3 consists of 12 residues. The CDR3 DNA reads TGTGCCAGCAGCGCTGAGGATTCACCCCTCCACTTT. Its protein is CASSAEDSPLHF.

The gene calls are TRBV2 and TRBJ2-1; 13 nucleotides match TRBD2. Germline V lookup: CDR1 SNHLY, CDR2 FYNNEI. The ends lost 9 bases at V and 0 bases at J; junction bases unmatched: 5. The CDR3 contains 16 residues. The CDR3 DNA reads TGTGCCAGAGGACTAGCGGGGGATAGCTCCTACAATGAGCAGTTCTTC. This encodes CARGLAGDSSYNEQFF.

V gene TRBV2 combines with J gene TRBJ2-6; D ambiguous. Trimming took off 3 bases at V and 0 bases at J, with 12 bases between the two ends. This CDR3 is 17 amino acids long. CDR1 SNHLY and CDR2 FYNNEI come from the germline V gene. The CDR3 region is CASSDHITDSGANVLTF. CDR3 nucleotide sequence: TGTGCCAGCAGTGACCATATAACTGACTCTGGGGCCAACGTCCTGACTTTC.

The chain is built from TRBV5-6 and TRBJ2-7, with TRBD1 matching over 8 bases. Germline loops: CDR1 SGHDT, CDR2 YYEEEE. This CDR3 is built from 14 residues. The V segment lost 7 bases and the J segment 4 bases; nucleotides outside the gene matches: 10. In nucleotides, the CDR3 is TGTGCCAGCCATTCTCGTGGACAGGGATACGAGCAGTACTTC. The encoded protein is CASHSRGQGYEQYF. The whole variable domain, filled in from reference TRBV5-6 and TRBJ2-7, reads DAGVTQSPTHLIKTRGQQVTLRCSPKSGHDTVSWYQQALGQGPQFIFQYYEEEERQRGNFPDRFSGHQFPNYSSELNVNALLLGDSALYLCASHSRGQGYEQYFGPGTRLTVT.

A few counts support this clone. The chain joins TRBV5-4 to TRBJ1-2; D not resolved. The V end lost 0 bases, the J end lost 3 bases, and 6 bases lay between the germline ends. The CDR3 consists of 13 residues. The germline gives CDR1 SGHNT, CDR2 YYREEE (reference sequence). CDR3 loop: CASSLDIDYGYTF. The CDR3 nucleotides are TGTGCCAGCAGCTTGGATATAGACTATGGCTACACCTTC.

V and J are TRBV9 and TRBJ2-3; 7 bases match TRBD1. Trimming at V came to 3 bases and at J to 1 base, leaving 8 bases not matched to a gene. The CDR3 length is 16 residues. Looked up from germline, CDR1 is SGDLS and CDR2 is YYNGEE. Written as DNA, the CDR3 is TGTGCCAGCAGCGCCCAGACAGGGCCTCGCACAGATACGCAGTATTTT. Its protein is CASSAQTGPRTDTQYF.

There are a few counts of this clone. The rearrangement uses TRBV27 and TRBJ1-2; D may be TRBD1 (6 bases). The CDR3 has 14 amino acids. Per the germline V gene, CDR1 is MNHEY and CDR2 is SMNVEV (reference sequence). With 3 bases removed from V and 7 bases from J, the gap between germline ends came to 15 bases. Here the CDR3 DNA reads TGTGCCAGCAGTTTGAAGGCAGGGGCCTTTGGCTACACCTTC. Protein product: CASSLKAGAFGYTF.

This chain connects TRBV30 to TRBJ2-7, with D tentatively TRBD1 (6 bases). Germline V gives CDR1 GTSNPN, CDR2 SVGIG (reference sequence). V was trimmed by 2 bases and J by 2 bases, leaving 10 bases between them. The CDR3 totals 13 residues. Here the CDR3 DNA reads TGTGCCTGGAGTTCGCAGGGGCCCTACGAGCAGTACTTC. It codes for CAWSSQGPYEQYF.

The J gene is TRBJ1-1, the V gene TRBV6-2 or TRBV6-3; no reliable D call. Germline V CDR1 and CDR2: MNHEY, SVGEGT. The length of the CDR3 is 14 residues. V lost 2 bases, J lost 7 bases, and 14 bases lay in between. The CDR3, as DNA: TGTGCCAGCAGTTACCCTCCCTCGAGCCGTGAAGCTTTCTTT. Translating gives CASSYPPSSREAFF.

This clone has only a few counts. The rearrangement uses TRBV11-2 and TRBJ2-3; 11 nucleotides align to TRBD2. This CDR3 contains 16 residues. Germline CDR1 SGHAT, CDR2 FQNNGV. The V gene end was trimmed by 4 bases and the J gene end by 5 bases; junction bases not matched to a gene: 8. The CDR3 here is CASSSSASGGRDTQYF. The CDR3 nucleotides read TGTGCCAGCAGCTCCTCGGCTAGCGGGGGGCGAGATACGCAGTATTTT.

This clone has more than one count but fewer than ten. This chain links TRBV7-2 with TRBJ1-6; TRBD1 matches 10 bases. The CDR3 has 14 amino acids. CDR1 is SGHTA, CDR2 FQGNSA, per germline. The V segment lost 5 bases and the J segment 10 bases; nucleotides outside the gene matches: 5. The CDR3, as DNA: TGTGCCAGCAGCCTGGGACAGGGGCGATCACCCCTCCACTTT. Protein sequence: CASSLGQGRSPLHF.

This clone was seen only once. The chain has TRBV5-6 and TRBJ2-7; 8 bases are shared with TRBD1. The germline V gene encodes CDR1 SGHDT and CDR2 YYEEEE. Losses at the gene ends were 2 bases for V and 1 base for J; bases not matched to a gene: 5. The CDR3 runs 15 residues. CDR3: CASSLGQGDSYEQYF. DNA for the CDR3: TGTGCCAGCAGCTTAGGACAGGGAGATTCCTACGAGCAGTACTTC.

The chain recombines TRBV12-3 or TRBV12-4 with TRBJ1-3; 7 nucleotides line up with TRBD1. The length of the CDR3 is 13 residues. Losses at the gene ends were 1 base for V and 10 bases for J; bases not matched to a gene: 4. CDR3: CASSLVRQGTIYF. The CDR3 DNA reads TGTGCCAGCAGTTTAGTACGACAGGGAACCATATATTTT.

The chain joins TRBV4-2 to TRBJ1-2, with 7 nucleotides matching TRBD1. CDR1 and CDR2 (germline): LGHNA, YNFKEQ. With V trimmed by 1 base and J by 1 base, 3 bases remained unmatched. The CDR3 sequence is 15 residues long. The CDR3 sequence is CASSQVRQGNYGYTF. The CDR3 DNA sequence: TGTGCCAGCAGCCAAGTTCGACAGGGTAACTATGGCTACACCTTC.

CDR3 in DNA: TGTGCCAGCAGGGTCGGGAACACCATATATTTT. Its protein product is CASRVGNTIYF. The gene calls are TRBV12-3 or TRBV12-4 and TRBJ1-3; no clear D. V lost 6 bases to trimming and J lost 7 bases, with 7 bases between them. This CDR3 has 11 amino acids.

The chain combines TRBV2 with TRBJ2-7, with 13 bases identical to TRBD2. J gave up 5 bases and V 6 bases, and 1 base lay outside the gene matches. Germline loops: CDR1 SNHLY, CDR2 FYNNEI. The CDR3 spans 13 residues. DNA for the CDR3: TGTGCCAGCAGGGGACTAGCGGGGAACGAGCAGTACTTC. Translating gives CASRGLAGNEQYF.

The chain couples TRBV21-1 to TRBJ2-7; TRBD2, as called in the table, went unchecked against the DNA. TRBV21-1 constitutes a pseudogene. This CDR3 has 15 amino acids. The CDR3 nucleotides are TGTGCCAGCAGCGGGAAACGGGGGGTCTCCTACGAGCAGTACTTC. This encodes CASSGKRGVSYEQYF.